Included here is one TCR beta chain sequence, with context. This specimen belongs to a study of Graves' ophthalmopathy and Graves' hyperthyroidism. Study at large: The study drew peripheral blood at initial diagnosis, before any treatment.

Enrollment excluded any patients with other autoimmune diseases, uncontrolled infections, pregnancy or lactation. PBMCs came from over 9.5 ml of fresh peripheral blood. Germline-derived CDR1 and CDR2 are DFQATT and SNEGSKA (reference sequence). CDR3 length equals 14 residues. Trimming took 1 base from V and 6 from J; bases not matched to a gene: 7. CDR3 regions of TCR beta were amplified from RNA transcripts. The authors performed first-round RT-PCR with HTBI primers and then a second-round multiplex PCR. Each CDR3 protein is one row after TCRdb ran MiXCR on the multiplex PCR reads. The sample yields around 670,000 distinct CDR3 sequences, around 40% seen once.

This TCR was sampled from an adult man with Graves' ophthalmopathy. The rearrangement links TRBV20-1 to TRBJ2-7; 9 bases align to TRBD2. Sequences were obtained from peripheral blood. CDR3 loop: CSARGGGRAPEQYF. As DNA, the CDR3 is TGCAGTGCTAGAGGGGGCGGGAGGGCCCCCGAGCAGTACTTC.